One T cell receptor (beta chain) is described in this entry. The target antigen is unknown. TCRdb processed the 5' RACE reads again and assigns one entry to each CDR3 protein, with no DNA. Recorded for this sample: fewer than 400,000 distinct CDR3 sequences. This sample was taken from a study of monozygotic twins with inflammatory bowel disease. Study-level results: The data did not back a single strong IBD-associated clonotype or signal. Repertoire similarity did not differ between concordant and discordant twins, perhaps due to limited power. T cell subtypes were not distinguishable in this analysis. Clonotype sharing was lower in IBD patients than healthy twins, most markedly with disease activity.

This CDR3 is 18 amino acids long. The germline CDR1 and CDR2 sequences are KGHSH and LQKENI. The sequenced sample was blood. The clonotype comes from a human donor with ulcerative colitis or Crohn's disease, or a healthy co-twin of an affected twin (not recorded which). The V call is TRBV18, the J call TRBJ1-3. The CDR3 spells CASSPTGTPTNSGNTIYF.